Listed here is a single T cell receptor beta chain. Antigen unknown. This record comes from a study of shared clonotypes between healthy human individuals. The wider study: Three plates each covered CD4 naive and memory; CD8 naive two, CD8 memory one.

Libraries were prepared by immunoSEQ multiplex PCR; TCRdb keeps only in-frame clonotypes and omits some of them. The repertoire holds around 1.4 million clones, approximately 98.5% seen once, with roughly 0.35% in the top ten. Study results and limitations: Investigators expected sequencing depth to affect clonotype sharing among donors. Non-shared clonotypes had lower generation probabilities than clonotypes shared by all four sorted-subset donors.

The TCR comes from a man aged 30-40 years in good health. Sequenced: naive CD4+ T cells sorted from blood. Subset denoted: CD45RA+ positively selected.

The CDR3 DNA sequence: TGTGCCAGCAGTGAGGGGACAGGCGAATATGGCTACACCTTC. Translation: CASSEGTGEYGYTF. The gene calls are TRBV2 and TRBJ1-2; 8 bases match TRBD1. This CDR3 is 14 amino acids long. J lost 5 bases, V lost 3 bases, and 5 bases had no gene match. In germline, CDR1 is SNHLY, CDR2 FYNNEI.